These 24 T cell receptor beta chains came from one sample sequenced in a study of blood T cells in healthy people across ages. Primed by a sample-barcoded 5' primer and a J-beta primer mix, a second PCR proceeded for 7 to 11 cycles. TCRdb re-analysed the 5' RACE reads in MiXCR, keeping a single row per CDR3 protein. The data contain 1.5 million to 2 million distinct CDR3 sequences, under 30% of them singletons. Sequenced sample: blood. These receptors were collected from a young woman in good health.

This clonotype has only a few counts. The chain employs TRBV25-1 and TRBJ1-5; 9 nucleotides agree with TRBD1. CDR3 length: 16 amino acids. V lost 3 bases and J lost 2; bases outside the gene matches: 5. From germline, CDR1 is MGHDK and CDR2 SYGVNS. The CDR3 here is CASSDGTGYGNQPQHF. CDR3 nucleotides: TGTGCCAGCAGTGATGGGACAGGGTACGGCAATCAGCCCCAGCATTTT.

V and J are TRBV7-9 and TRBJ2-1; the match to TRBD2 covers 13 bases. The V gene end was trimmed by 5 bases and the J gene end by 8 bases; junction bases not matched to a gene: 9. Per the germline V gene, CDR1 is SEHNR and CDR2 is FQNEAQ (reference sequence). This CDR3 contains 16 residues. Here the CDR3 DNA reads TGTGCCAGCAGCCCACCGGGACTAGCGGGAAAAGATGAGCAGTTCTTC. Its protein is CASSPPGLAGKDEQFF.

The rearrangement uses TRBV7-9 and TRBJ2-7; the D gene is possibly TRBD2 (6 bases). The CDR3 is 14 residues long. The ends were cut back, 8 bases at V and 2 bases at J, with 16 bases in the middle. In germline, CDR1 is SEHNR, CDR2 FQNEAQ (reference sequence). For the CDR3, the DNA is TGTGCCAGCGGAACGGGGGACCCCACCTACGAGCAGTACTTC. This gives the protein CASGTGDPTYEQYF. Full variable domain (outside the CDR3, taken from reference TRBV7-9 and TRBJ2-7): DTGVSQNPRHKITKRGQNVTFRCDPISEHNRLYWYRQTLGQGPEFLTYFQNEAQLEKSRLLSDRFSAERPKGSFSTLEIQRTEQGDSAMYLCASGTGDPTYEQYFGPGTRLTVT.

The chain couples TRBV4-2 to TRBJ2-1; 8 bases are a match to TRBD2. CDR1 LGHNA and CDR2 YNFKEQ come from the germline V gene. After removal of 2 bases from V and 9 bases from J, the junction contained 9 bases not matched to a gene. This CDR3 region has 15 residues. The CDR3 spells CASSQLSGACGEQFF. CDR3 DNA sequence: TGTGCCAGCAGCCAACTTAGCGGGGCGTGTGGTGAGCAGTTCTTC.

A few counts support this clonotype. The V gene is TRBV12-3 or TRBV12-4, the J gene TRBJ2-1; D is unresolved. This CDR3 region has 14 residues. V was trimmed by 3 bases and J by 10 bases, leaving 16 bases between them. The CDR3 DNA sequence: TGTGCCAGCAGTTTTGGGCCCCCTCGGGTCGAGCAGTTCTTC. Translating it yields CASSFGPPRVEQFF.

The chain links TRBV7-9 to TRBJ2-7, with D possibly being TRBD1 (5 bases). The J call may not be correct, given that the DNA end is closer to TRBJ2-1. This CDR3 contains 16 residues. Germline CDR1 SEHNR, CDR2 FQNEAQ (reference sequence). CDR3 region: CASSHGRATRGNEQFF. The CDR3 DNA reads TGTGCCAGCAGCCACGGACGAGCGACAAGGGGAAATGAGCAGTTCTTC.

The chain has TRBV5-1 and TRBJ2-5; D is uncertain. The J call is doubtful: the DNA matches TRBJ2-1 better. CDR3 length equals 13 residues. Germline-derived CDR1 and CDR2 are SGHRS and YFSETQ. The CDR3 nucleotides are TGCGCCAGCAGCTTCGGCCCCCAAGAGACCCAGTTCTTC. Translation: CASSFGPQETQFF.

Concerning this clonotype itself: This may come from a read error, since a much larger clone is one base off. The V and J genes are TRBV20-1 and TRBJ2-1; 8 bases line up with TRBD2. CDR1 and CDR2 (germline): DFQATT, SNEGSKA (reference sequence). This CDR3 has 12 residues. The CDR3 loop reads CTAGTSWDEQFF. The CDR3 region has the DNA TGCACTGCAGGGACTAGTTGGGATGAGCAGTTCTTC.

This clonotype has at least ten counts. The chain recombines TRBV29-1 with TRBJ2-7; D gene ambiguous. Germline V lookup: CDR1 SQVTM, CDR2 ANQGSEA. This CDR3 has 15 amino acids. The V end was cut by 4 bases, the J end by 0 bases, with 16 bases between. CDR3 in DNA: TGCAGCGTTGTCCTGGCCACAAGGAGCTCCTACGAGCAGTACTTC. It codes for CSVVLATRSSYEQYF.

This clonotype was detected a few times. The chain is built from TRBV5-5 and TRBJ1-5, with D unclear. CDR1 and CDR2 (germline): SGHKS, YYEKEE (reference sequence). The CDR3 consists of 15 residues. The ends were cut back, 3 bases at V and 1 base at J, with 11 bases in the middle. The CDR3 protein is CASSWGSESNQPQHF. For the CDR3, the DNA is TGTGCCAGCAGCTGGGGTTCCGAAAGCAATCAGCCCCAGCATTTT.

This chain uses TRBV10-3 with TRBJ1-1, with TRBD1 as a possible D gene (6 bases). Germline V CDR1 and CDR2: ENHRY, SYGVKD. The length of the CDR3 is 15 residues. V lost 3 bases and J 7 bases, leaving 18 bases between the germline ends. Here the CDR3 reads CAISDFFGRGGEAFF. DNA for the CDR3: TGTGCCATCAGTGACTTCTTCGGGAGGGGGGGTGAAGCTTTCTTT.

This clonotype came up many times. The V gene is TRBV29-1, the J gene TRBJ1-5; maybe TRBD1 (6 bases). Deletions cut 8 bases from V and 1 base from J, with 15 bases between. This CDR3 is 14 amino acids long. Germline assignment: CDR1 SQVTM and CDR2 ANQGSEA. This CDR3 reads CSIRTGMSNQPQHF. The CDR3 bases are TGCAGCATACGAACAGGGATGAGCAATCAGCCCCAGCATTTT.

The chain employs TRBV5-1 and TRBJ1-6; tentative D call: TRBD1 (6 bases). This CDR3 is 14 amino acids long. V was cut by 1 base and J by 8 bases, with 10 bases left in between. Germline V lookup: CDR1 SGHRS, CDR2 YFSETQ. The CDR3 sequence is CASSLYREDSPLHF. CDR3 in DNA: TGCGCCAGCAGCTTGTACAGGGAAGATTCACCCCTCCACTTT.

In its sample, this clonotype was seen a few times. The gene calls are TRBV2 and TRBJ2-3; D is uncertain. Germline CDR1 reads SNHLY; CDR2 reads FYNNEI. The CDR3 contains 14 residues. V lost 1 base to trimming and J lost 10 bases, with 15 bases between them. As DNA, the CDR3 is TGTGCCAGCAGTGAAGGGGCCTTATCCAATGCGCAGTATTTT. Protein: CASSEGALSNAQYF.

This clonotype was seen repeatedly, ten times or more. The V gene is TRBV5-1, the J gene TRBJ2-6; possible D gene TRBD2, 5 bases. The CDR3 contains 16 residues. Trimming removed 0 bases at V and 2 bases at J, with 9 bases between. Germline V gives CDR1 SGHRS, CDR2 YFSETQ. The CDR3 loop is CASSLAEGAGANVLTF. The CDR3 region has the DNA TGCGCCAGCAGCTTGGCCGAGGGTGCTGGGGCCAACGTCCTGACTTTC.

This clonotype was recorded many times. The chain joins TRBV20-1 to TRBJ2-7, with 10 bases fitting TRBD1. CDR1 DFQATT and CDR2 SNEGSKA come from the germline V gene (reference sequence). This CDR3 region has 14 residues. Trimming cost V 6 bases and J 6 bases; bases outside gene matches: 11. The chain's CDR3 is CSAPDRGRFSEQYF. CDR3 in DNA: TGCAGTGCACCTGACAGGGGGCGCTTCTCCGAGCAGTACTTC.

This clonotype was counted only a few times. The chain employs TRBV4-1 and TRBJ2-3, with D perhaps assigned TRBD1 or TRBD2 (6 bases each). V was shortened by 4 bases and J by 2 bases, with 16 bases between the two germline ends. The CDR3 loop spans 16 amino acids. Germline V gene lookup returns CDR1 MGHRA and CDR2 YSYEKL. CDR3 protein: CASSLEEGGLTDTQYF. For the CDR3, the DNA is TGCGCCAGCAGCCTCGAAGAGGGGGGACTCACAGATACGCAGTATTTT.

V gene TRBV5-1 combines with J gene TRBJ1-1; D gene unclear. The CDR3 has 15 amino acids. The germline V and J ends were trimmed by 1 base and 5 bases, with 15 bases remaining between them. Germline loops: CDR1 SGHRS, CDR2 YFSETQ. The CDR3 spells CASSLNLMGGTEAFF. The CDR3 DNA follows: TGCGCCAGCAGCTTGAATCTTATGGGAGGGACTGAAGCTTTCTTT.

This clonotype was seen at least ten times. A much larger clonotype is one base distant, so this may be a read error. V usage is TRBV11-2 and J usage is TRBJ2-7; D call uncertain. V was trimmed by 2 bases and J by 3 bases, leaving 5 bases between them. CDR1 and CDR2 from the germline V gene are SGHAT and FQNNGV. CDR3 length equals 12 residues. The CDR3 region is CASSLQVYEQYF. The CDR3 DNA is TGTGCCAGCAGCTTACAGGTCTACGAGCAGTACTTC.

The J gene is TRBJ1-1, the V gene TRBV28; weak D call: TRBD1 (6 bases). This CDR3 spans 13 amino acids. Germline V lookup: CDR1 MDHEN, CDR2 SYDVKM. Trimming shortened V by 5 bases and J by 6 bases, and 13 bases separated the two germline ends. The CDR3 protein is CASSIGTGSEAFF. For the CDR3, the DNA is TGTGCCAGCAGTATAGGTACAGGGTCTGAAGCTTTCTTT.

V and J are TRBV24-1 and TRBJ1-5, with D perhaps TRBD1 (6 bases). Germline V CDR1 and CDR2: KGHDR, SFDVKD. Trimming took off 4 bases at V and 3 bases at J, with 9 bases between the two ends. The CDR3 has 14 residues. Here the CDR3 DNA reads TGTGCCACCAGTGAACGGACAGTCAATCAGCCCCAGCATTTT. Encoded protein: CATSERTVNQPQHF.

For this clonotype: A much larger clone is a single base away; this may be a read error. The chain uses TRBV20-1 and TRBJ2-1; TRBD2 matches 10 bases. Germline V gives CDR1 DFQATT, CDR2 SNEGSKA (reference sequence). The CDR3 covers 13 residues. CDR3 amino acids: CSASVTSGNGQFF. Written as DNA, the CDR3 is TGCAGTGCTAGCGTTACTAGCGGGAATGGGCAGTTCTTC.

As regards this clonotype: One junction end does not reproduce the germline sequence, and a read error may be involved. The chain is built from TRBV7-9 and TRBJ2-7, with unresolved D. This CDR3 contains 11 residues. Germline CDR1 reads SEHNR; CDR2 reads FQNEAQ (reference sequence). CDR3 sequence (DNA): TGTGCCAACAGCATCGACGACGAGCAGTACTTC. It yields the protein CANSIDDEQYF.

This rearrangement joins TRBV4-2 to TRBJ2-7, with 7 bases aligning to TRBD1. Germline lookup yields CDR1 LGHNA and CDR2 YNFKEQ. The CDR3 covers 15 residues. After removal of 2 bases from V and 2 bases from J, the junction contained 6 bases not matched to a gene. This CDR3 is CASSQSDRVAYEQYF. In DNA form, the CDR3 reads TGTGCCAGCAGCCAATCCGACAGGGTTGCCTACGAGCAGTACTTC.